This T cell receptor beta chain was retrieved from a study of blood T cells in healthy people across ages. This clonotype was seen only a few times. The antigen remains unidentified. Notes on the study in general: No conclusive comparison of naive versus antigen-experienced cells was possible with unsorted PBMCs.

It was with a sample-barcoded 5' primer and a J-beta primer mix that a second PCR of roughly 6 to 12 cycles was run. Using its own MiXCR run on the 5' RACE reads, TCRdb lists one record per CDR3 protein. The sample shows under 2,000,000 distinct CDR3 sequences, roughly 49% of them seen only once. Peripheral blood, roughly 11 milliliters per donor, was collected. The CDR3 sequence is 15 residues long. With 6 bases clipped from V and 0 bases from J, the junction kept 6 bases outside the gene matches. The receptor comes from a woman between 40 and 50 years old in good health. The chain links TRBV12-3 or TRBV12-4 to TRBJ2-3, with 7 bases lining up with TRBD2. The sample comprised blood. The CDR3 protein is CASRASGASTDTQYF. The DNA of the CDR3 is TGTGCCAGCAGAGCAAGCGGGGCTAGCACAGATACGCAGTATTTT.